Each of the 3 T cell receptor beta chains below was sequenced from the same sample in a study of cytomegalovirus exposure and HLA in healthy donors. Primers: 60 Vbeta forward and 13 Jbeta reverse. Generated by immunoSEQ multiplex PCR, the TCRdb table keeps only in-frame clones and is missing some. The table records 160,000 or so clones, 65% to 80% of them present only once. Input material: PBMCs. Receptor source: a man between 35 and 55 years old in good health and CMV-seronegative.

Comments on this clone: Additional DNA sequences in this sample encode the identical CDR3. The V and J genes are TRBV5-6 and TRBJ1-1; 11 nucleotides agree with TRBD1. This CDR3 contains 14 residues. With 3 bases clipped from V and 8 bases from J, the junction kept 6 bases outside the gene matches. The germline V gene encodes CDR1 SGHDT and CDR2 YYEEEE. The CDR3 protein is CASSYGQGAEEAFF. The CDR3 DNA sequence: TGTGCCAGCAGCTACGGACAGGGGGCAGAAGAAGCTTTCTTT. Full variable domain (outside the CDR3, taken from reference TRBV5-6 and TRBJ1-1): DAGVTQSPTHLIKTRGQQVTLRCSPKSGHDTVSWYQQALGQGPQFIFQYYEEEERQRGNFPDRFSGHQFPNYSSELNVNALLLGDSALYLCASSYGQGAEEAFFGQGTRLTVV.

DNA for the CDR3: TGTGCCAGTAGCCCCCGGGGGGGGACGGGGGACACTGAAGCTTTCTTT. It specifies CASSPRGGTGDTEAFF. The chain couples TRBV19 to TRBJ1-1, with D possibly TRBD1 on 5 matching bases. Trimming cost V 6 bases and J 3 bases, with 20 bases left between them. Germline V lookup: CDR1 LNHDA, CDR2 SQIVND (reference sequence). CDR3 length: 16 residues.

The chain links TRBV5-1 to TRBJ2-3; D is perhaps TRBD1 (8 bases). This CDR3 has 15 amino acids. CDR1 is SGHRS, CDR2 YFSETQ, per germline. The V end lost 4 bases, the J end lost 3 bases, and 15 bases lay between the germline ends. CDR3 DNA: TGCGCCAGCAGCATTGACAGGGGAGGGACAGATACGCAGTATTTT. Its translation: CASSIDRGGTDTQYF.